This is a list of T cell receptor beta chains from one sample in a study of blood T cell repertoires in COVID-19. Repertoires were generated with immunoSEQ multiplex PCR, while TCRdb's copy carries only in-frame clones and drops some. The data contain approximately 500,000 clones, 80% to 90% of them singletons. The sample was peripheral blood. Receptors originate from a human donor in a cohort sampled during active COVID-19. Both conserved end residues are part of each CDR3. The order of the fields is CDR3 protein, CDR3 DNA, clone size, D gene, J gene, V gene. The D gene is left open where the match is weak. Where a row states a size, it is once, few, many or the class of an expanded clone; other rows omit it.

CDR3aa: CASTVTGANTEAFF
CDR3nt: TGTGCCAGTACTGTGACAGGGGCGAACACTGAAGCTTTCTTT
abundance: few
d_gene: TRBD1
j_gene: TRBJ1-1
v_gene: TRBV19

CDR3aa: CASSLAGFAEAFF
CDR3nt: TGTGCCAGCAGCTTAGCAGGGTTCGCTGAAGCTTTCTTT
abundance: -
d_gene: -
j_gene: TRBJ1-1
v_gene: TRBV11-2

CDR3aa: CASYGDEQFF
CDR3nt: TGTGCCAGCTACGGGGATGAGCAGTTCTTC
abundance: -
d_gene: -
j_gene: TRBJ2-1
v_gene: TRBV28

CDR3aa: CASSQVANTEAFF
CDR3nt: TGTGCCAGCAGCCAAGTGGCGAACACTGAAGCTTTCTTT
abundance: -
d_gene: -
j_gene: TRBJ1-1
v_gene: TRBV3-1/TRBV3-2

CDR3aa: CASSLEASGEYNEQFF
CDR3nt: TGTGCCAGCAGCTTGGAGGCTAGCGGGGAGTACAATGAGCAGTTCTTC
abundance: -
d_gene: TRBD2
j_gene: TRBJ2-1
v_gene: TRBV5-8

CDR3aa: CASSSPGGAEKLFF
CDR3nt: TGTGCCAGCAGTTCCCCAGGGGGTGCTGAAAAACTGTTTTTT
abundance: -
d_gene: TRBD1
j_gene: TRBJ1-4
v_gene: TRBV28

CDR3aa: CASSLQGAPNTEAFF
CDR3nt: TGTGCCAGCAGCTTACAGGGGGCCCCGAACACTGAAGCTTTCTTT
abundance: -
d_gene: TRBD1
j_gene: TRBJ1-1
v_gene: TRBV11-2

CDR3aa: CASSFSVGLAESSYNEQFF
CDR3nt: TGTGCCAGCAGTTTTTCAGTGGGACTAGCGGAGAGCTCCTACAATGAGCAGTTCTTC
abundance: -
d_gene: TRBD2
j_gene: TRBJ2-1
v_gene: TRBV27

CDR3aa: CASSVNLQGVNEKLFF
CDR3nt: TGTGCCAGCAGCGTAAACTTACAGGGGGTGAATGAAAAACTGTTTTTT
abundance: -
d_gene: TRBD1
j_gene: TRBJ1-4
v_gene: TRBV4-2

CDR3aa: CASSFGTQGYEQYF
CDR3nt: TGTGCCAGCAGCTTTGGAACCCAGGGTTACGAGCAGTACTTC
abundance: -
d_gene: -
j_gene: TRBJ2-7
v_gene: TRBV7-2

CDR3aa: CASSPGGLAGVADTQYF
CDR3nt: TGTGCCAGCTCACCAGGGGGACTAGCGGGAGTGGCAGATACGCAGTATTTT
abundance: -
d_gene: TRBD2
j_gene: TRBJ2-3
v_gene: TRBV18

CDR3aa: CASSSTGYEQYF
CDR3nt: TGTGCCAGCTCATCGACAGGTTACGAGCAGTACTTC
abundance: -
d_gene: -
j_gene: TRBJ2-7
v_gene: TRBV18

CDR3aa: CASSQEGPGTNEKLFF
CDR3nt: TGTGCCAGCAGCCAAGAAGGTCCAGGAACTAATGAAAAACTGTTTTTT
abundance: once
d_gene: -
j_gene: TRBJ1-4
v_gene: TRBV3-1/TRBV3-2

CDR3aa: CASSLAPQGGSYEQYF
CDR3nt: TGTGCCAGCAGCTTGGCGCCCCAGGGGGGCTCCTACGAGCAGTACTTC
abundance: -
d_gene: -
j_gene: TRBJ2-7
v_gene: TRBV5-4

CDR3aa: CASSPRSMNTEAFF
CDR3nt: TGTGCCAGCAGCCCCCGGAGTATGAACACTGAAGCTTTCTTT
abundance: -
d_gene: -
j_gene: TRBJ1-1
v_gene: TRBV3-1/TRBV3-2

CDR3aa: CAWSKTSGFSFKSSYEQYF
CDR3nt: TGTGCCTGGAGTAAGACTAGCGGGTTCTCCTTTAAAAGCTCCTACGAGCAGTACTTC
abundance: -
d_gene: TRBD2
j_gene: TRBJ2-7
v_gene: TRBV30

CDR3aa: CASSDWWRDPVVLYF
CDR3nt: TGTGCCAGCAGTGATTGGTGGCGGGACCCCGTAGTGTTGTACTTC
abundance: -
d_gene: -
j_gene: TRBJ2-7
v_gene: TRBV6-1

CDR3aa: CASSVGPSAFF
CDR3nt: TGTGCCAGCAGTGTTGGGCCGTCAGCTTTCTTT
abundance: -
d_gene: -
j_gene: TRBJ1-1
v_gene: TRBV25-1

CDR3aa: CASSPPIRGGNEQFF
CDR3nt: TGTGCCAGCAGCCCACCAATAAGGGGGGGTAATGAGCAGTTCTTC
abundance: few
d_gene: -
j_gene: TRBJ2-1
v_gene: TRBV7-9

CDR3aa: CASSPGQSNEQFF
CDR3nt: TGTGCCAGTAGCCCGGGACAATCCAATGAGCAGTTCTTC
abundance: -
d_gene: -
j_gene: TRBJ2-1
v_gene: TRBV19

CDR3aa: CASSVQGAANEKLFF
CDR3nt: TGTGCCAGCAGTGTACAGGGGGCAGCTAATGAAAAACTGTTTTTT
abundance: -
d_gene: TRBD1
j_gene: TRBJ1-4
v_gene: TRBV6-6

CDR3aa: CASSLSGTLMNTNEKLFF
CDR3nt: TGTGCCAGCAGTTTATCCGGGACTCTCATGAATACTAATGAAAAACTGTTTTTT
abundance: -
d_gene: -
j_gene: TRBJ1-4
v_gene: TRBV28

CDR3aa: CASSQEARSWAFF
CDR3nt: TGTGCCAGCAGCCAAGAAGCTAGGTCGTGGGCTTTCTTT
abundance: -
d_gene: -
j_gene: TRBJ1-1
v_gene: TRBV3-1/TRBV3-2

CDR3aa: CASSAFRGYTF
CDR3nt: TGTGCCAGCAGTGCCTTTCGGGGGTACACCTTC
abundance: -
d_gene: -
j_gene: TRBJ1-2
v_gene: TRBV28

CDR3aa: CASSLREGGQPQHF
CDR3nt: TGCGCCAGCAGCTTGAGGGAGGGAGGACAGCCCCAGCATTTT
abundance: -
d_gene: -
j_gene: TRBJ1-5
v_gene: TRBV5-1

CDR3aa: CASSIGLAAYNEQFF
CDR3nt: TGTGCCAGTAGTATAGGGCTAGCGGCATACAATGAGCAGTTCTTC
abundance: -
d_gene: TRBD2
j_gene: TRBJ2-1
v_gene: TRBV19

CDR3aa: CASSQPGGDETQYF
CDR3nt: TGCGCCAGCAGCCAACCAGGGGGCGATGAGACCCAGTACTTC
abundance: -
d_gene: TRBD1
j_gene: TRBJ2-5
v_gene: TRBV4-1

CDR3aa: CASSSAGGGTGELFF
CDR3nt: TGTGCCAGCAGTTCCGCCGGGGGAGGGACCGGGGAGCTGTTTTTT
abundance: -
d_gene: TRBD2
j_gene: TRBJ2-2
v_gene: TRBV6-5

CDR3aa: CASSYLLLAGGLNLEQYF
CDR3nt: TGTGCCAGCAGTTACTTGCTTCTAGCGGGAGGGCTTAATCTCGAGCAGTACTTC
abundance: -
d_gene: TRBD2
j_gene: TRBJ2-7
v_gene: TRBV6-2/TRBV6-3

CDR3aa: CASSLGPYNEQFF
CDR3nt: TGCGCCAGCAGCTTGGGGCCTTACAATGAGCAGTTCTTC
abundance: -
d_gene: -
j_gene: TRBJ2-1
v_gene: TRBV5-1

CDR3aa: CASSPAGGSTTNSPLHF
CDR3nt: TGCGCCAGCAGCCCCGCGGGGGGGAGCACTACTAATTCACCCCTCCACTTT
abundance: -
d_gene: -
j_gene: TRBJ1-6
v_gene: TRBV5-1

CDR3aa: CASSLGTFRSGANVLTF
CDR3nt: TGTGCCAGCAGCTTGGGGACTTTCAGGTCCGGGGCCAACGTCCTGACTTTC
abundance: few
d_gene: -
j_gene: TRBJ2-6
v_gene: TRBV5-4